The T cell receptor beta chain described here comes from a study of beta chain features in type 1 diabetes. Note on this clone: As yet, its antigen is unknown.

Sequenced material consisted of expressed TCRB transcripts (all of the isolated RNA was reverse transcribed). TCRdb's copy holds only in-frame clones and misses some; the assay was immunoSEQ multiplex PCR. The table has almost 350,000 clones, 7% to 10% seen once. CDR1 is SGHRS and CDR2 is YFSETQ in the germline V gene. V lost 3 bases and J lost 5, with 18 bases in between. The CDR3 loop spans 15 amino acids. Study findings and constraints: In all four CD4+ subsets, TCRB CDR3 length was significantly, moderately reduced in type 1 diabetes.

The chain recombines TRBV5-1 with TRBJ2-7, with a possible D match to TRBD1 (5 bases). The material sequenced was central memory CD4+ T cells from blood. The clonotype originates from a young man with type 1 diabetes. CDR3 protein: CASSSSGGATDEQYF. CDR3 in DNA: TGCGCCAGCAGCTCCTCGGGTGGGGCAACAGACGAGCAGTACTTC.